The sequence of this TCR beta chain was determined in a study of CDR3 diversity in severe acne. This clonotype was detected many times. J was trimmed by 7 bases and V by 4 bases; bases with no gene match: 7. CDR3 length equals 15 residues. CDR1 LGHDT and CDR2 YNNKEL come from the germline V gene (reference sequence). TCRdb recomputed calls from the PCR reads with MiXCR, one row per CDR3 protein. The sample holds about 85,000 distinct CDR3 sequences, around half seen once. Sequencing was performed on blood. The clonotype comes from a male donor in good health, serving as a control. The chain carries TRBV3-1 and TRBJ1-6; 7 nucleotides align to TRBD1. In nucleotides, the CDR3 is TGTGCCAGCAGCCCCATGGGCAGGGGGAATTCACCCCTCCACTTT. This codes for CASSPMGRGNSPLHF. Drawing the rest from reference TRBV3-1 and TRBJ1-6, the complete variable domain is DTAVSQTPKYLVTQMGNDKSIKCEQNLGHDTMYWYKQDSKKFLKIMFSYNNKELIINETVPNRFSPKSPDKAHLNLHINSLELGDSAVYFCASSPMGRGNSPLHFGNGTRLTVT.